This T cell receptor (beta chain) is drawn from a study of breast tumors, draining lymph nodes, adjacent tissues. Notes on the study in general: Compared with lymph nodes, tumors were less diverse; compared with nontumor tissue, more.

The CDR3 is 19 residues long. Trimming stripped 6 bases from V and 4 bases from J, with 33 bases between. Per the germline V gene, CDR1 is DFQATT and CDR2 is SNEGSKA (reference sequence). The lymph nodes were axillary draining lymph nodes from breast cancer patients. There are a few counts of this clonotype. Its antigen is unidentified. TCRdb processed the multiplex PCR reads anew with MiXCR; each CDR3 protein has one entry. The sample shows approximately 250,000 distinct CDR3 sequences, 30% to 35% of them seen only once. This chain connects TRBV20-1 to TRBJ1-2; no definite D call. Specimen: axillary lymph node tissue. This TCR derives from a female donor with breast cancer. Some clones in this sample may be carry-over from other donors' samples. CDR3 bases: TGCAGTGCCCTGGATGGCTCCCCTAATAACTATTTTGCATTCTATGGCTACACCTTC. It is translated as CSALDGSPNNYFAFYGYTF.